These T cell receptor beta chains were read from a single sample in a study of T cell clusters in autoimmune cytopenias. After re-calling the multiplex PCR reads, TCRdb lists one entry per CDR3 protein, DNA absent. Seen in this sample are a few thousand distinct CDR3 sequences; the ten most common clones hold 15%. These same data were also listed under a study on T cell repertoires in aging, cancer and after chemotherapy.

The sequencing input was peripheral blood. Receptor source: a human donor in good health. Both conserved end residues are part of each CDR3. The order of the fields is V gene, clone size, CDR3 length, J gene, CDR3 protein. Clone size is given for some rows only: seen once, a few or many times, or a class if the clone is expanded.

>TRBV6-5|medium-sized|14|TRBJ1-4
CASSSTSFNEKLFF
>TRBV29-1|large|13|TRBJ2-3
CSVEAGGRDTQYF
>TRBV10-3|-|13|TRBJ2-5
CAISVQDQGTQYF
>TRBV10-3|-|13|TRBJ2-1
CAIRSTENNEQFF
>TRBV24-1|-|17|TRBJ2-3
CATSDSGLAGVGNTQYF
>TRBV29-1|medium-sized|11|TRBJ1-2
CSVRLNYGYTF
>TRBV12-3/TRBV12-4|medium-sized|11|TRBJ2-1
CASSFYRDTIF
>TRBV5-4|medium-sized|16|TRBJ2-3
CASSPDVAGVSDTQYF
>TRBV6-5|medium-sized|13|TRBJ2-7
CASSYSGVYEQYF
>TRBV5-1|-|16|TRBJ2-2
CASSLGGQSSTGELFF
>TRBV7-9|medium-sized|15|TRBJ2-1
CASSLGDRSYNEQFF
>TRBV6-2/TRBV6-3|medium-sized|13|TRBJ1-4
CASSYTDREKLFF
>TRBV29-1|large|15|TRBJ2-2
CSVVAGGPGTGELFF
>TRBV19|hyperexpanded|14|TRBJ1-2
CASSFPWDGYGYTF
>TRBV12-3/TRBV12-4|-|14|TRBJ1-2
CASSLGPDRGGYTF
>TRBV6-4|-|15|TRBJ2-2
CASSPDRAGTGELFF
>TRBV5-4|-|18|TRBJ1-2
CASSPRGGGSGVGTGYTF
>TRBV6-1|medium-sized|14|TRBJ2-2
CASRSDPWTDWLFF
>TRBV6-5|-|15|TRBJ1-1
CASSYSGTGNTEAFF
>TRBV19|medium-sized|13|TRBJ2-3
CASTTTPADTQYF
>TRBV19|medium-sized|16|TRBJ2-2
CASSTPYRGGGGELFF
>TRBV6-6|medium-sized|14|TRBJ2-3
CASRAASSTDTQYF
>TRBV19|medium-sized|13|TRBJ1-3
CATRSGSGNTIYF
>TRBV18|-|13|TRBJ2-1
CASSLTAYNEQFF
>TRBV6-1|medium-sized|13|TRBJ2-3
CATAAQGADTQYF
>TRBV19|-|12|TRBJ2-2
CASSIRSGELFF
>TRBV19|large|13|TRBJ2-1
CASSKTGTNEQFF
>TRBV6-5|medium-sized|17|TRBJ2-6
CASSRGEGGSGANVLTF
>TRBV7-6|-|13|TRBJ1-6
CASSLTVNSPLHF
>TRBV11-1|medium-sized|13|TRBJ2-5
CASSSTWEGTQYF
>TRBV7-9|-|17|TRBJ2-2
CASSLPSGGPNTGELFF
>TRBV15|medium-sized|17|TRBJ1-6
CATSRLGVDRVDSPLHF
>TRBV18|medium-sized|14|TRBJ1-3
CASSPQGSGNTIYF
>TRBV18|medium-sized|16|TRBJ2-2
CASSPRRDLNTGELFF
>TRBV19|medium-sized|13|TRBJ1-1
CASKTEGRTEAFF
>TRBV30|medium-sized|15|TRBJ2-7
CAWSPGTGNRYEQYF
>TRBV7-9|-|15|TRBJ2-2
CVRSLAASSTGELFF
>TRBV5-6|-|14|TRBJ2-5
CASSRVQTQETQYF
>TRBV29-1|large|14|TRBJ2-1
CSVEEGIGVNEQFF
>TRBV6-5|medium-sized|11|TRBJ2-1
CASTQGSEQFF
>TRBV6-5|-|14|TRBJ2-7
CATQTSGRYNEQYF
>TRBV5-4|-|16|TRBJ2-2
CASSLGLAGHTGELFF
>TRBV30|medium-sized|14|TRBJ2-7
CAWSVREGGYEQYF
>TRBV27|-|15|TRBJ2-2
CASSPGDRDTGELFF
>TRBV6-6|medium-sized|13|TRBJ2-3
CASSYRYTDTQYF
>TRBV19|medium-sized|15|TRBJ2-1
CASTPRASGGHEQFF
>TRBV6-1|-|13|TRBJ1-6
CASSEQTESPLHF
>TRBV6-5|-|18|TRBJ1-4
CASSYSGTGGSLDEKLFF
>TRBV6-5|-|13|TRBJ1-6
CASSYSSNSPLHF
>TRBV27|medium-sized|16|TRBJ2-3
CASSLSGRDFTDTQYF
>TRBV18|-|16|TRBJ1-1
CASSLRQGSLNTEAFF
>TRBV18|medium-sized|16|TRBJ2-1
CASSPTLQDGWNEQFF
>TRBV6-2/TRBV6-3|-|18|TRBJ1-5
CASSLTGVLSYSNQPQHF
>TRBV4-3|-|18|TRBJ2-3
CASSQDWSASGGRDTQYF
>TRBV6-2/TRBV6-3|-|15|TRBJ1-5
CACSYGPHEVQPQHF
>TRBV19|medium-sized|12|TRBJ1-6
CASSWGGSPLHF
>TRBV4-3|-|14|TRBJ1-1
CASSQDAGATEAFF
>TRBV5-1|-|14|TRBJ2-2
CASSSSGNTGELFF
>TRBV19|medium-sized|15|TRBJ2-5
CASSMGQGGGETQYF